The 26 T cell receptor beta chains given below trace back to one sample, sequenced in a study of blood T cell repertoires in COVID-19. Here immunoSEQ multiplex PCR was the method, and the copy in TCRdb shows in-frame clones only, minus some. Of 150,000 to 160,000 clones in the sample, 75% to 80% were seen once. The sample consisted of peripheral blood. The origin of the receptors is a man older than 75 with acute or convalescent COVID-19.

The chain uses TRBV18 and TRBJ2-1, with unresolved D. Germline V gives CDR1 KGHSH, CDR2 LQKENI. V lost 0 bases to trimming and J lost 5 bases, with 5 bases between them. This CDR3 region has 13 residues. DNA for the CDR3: TGTGCCAGCTCACCACCCAGCGACAATGAGCAGTTCTTC. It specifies CASSPPSDNEQFF. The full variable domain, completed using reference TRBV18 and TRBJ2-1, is NAGVMQNPRHLVRRRGQEARLRCSPMKGHSHVYWYRQLPEEGLKFMVYLQKENIIDESGMPKERFSAEFPKEGPSILRIQQVVRGDSAAYFCASSPPSDNEQFFGPGTRLTVL.

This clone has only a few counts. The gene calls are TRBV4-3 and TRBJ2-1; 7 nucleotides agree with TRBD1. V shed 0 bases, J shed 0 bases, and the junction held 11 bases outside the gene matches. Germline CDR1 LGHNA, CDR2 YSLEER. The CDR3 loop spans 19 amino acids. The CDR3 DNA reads TGCGCCAGCAGCCAAGAGTATGGGACAGCCCTGAGCTCCTACAATGAGCAGTTCTTC. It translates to CASSQEYGTALSSYNEQFF.

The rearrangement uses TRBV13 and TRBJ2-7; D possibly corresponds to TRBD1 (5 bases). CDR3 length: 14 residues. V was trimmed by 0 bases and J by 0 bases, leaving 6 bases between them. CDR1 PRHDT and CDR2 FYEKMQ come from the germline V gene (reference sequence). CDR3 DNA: TGTGCCAGCAGCTTAGGAGGGGACTCCTACGAGCAGTACTTC. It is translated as CASSLGGDSYEQYF.

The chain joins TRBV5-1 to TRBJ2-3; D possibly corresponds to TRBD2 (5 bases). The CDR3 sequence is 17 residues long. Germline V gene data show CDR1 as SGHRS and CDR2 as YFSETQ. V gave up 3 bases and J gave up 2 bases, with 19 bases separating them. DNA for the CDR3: TGCGCCAGCAGCTCCAGTCCGGGGTCACCTTCCACAGATACGCAGTATTTT. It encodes CASSSSPGSPSTDTQYF.

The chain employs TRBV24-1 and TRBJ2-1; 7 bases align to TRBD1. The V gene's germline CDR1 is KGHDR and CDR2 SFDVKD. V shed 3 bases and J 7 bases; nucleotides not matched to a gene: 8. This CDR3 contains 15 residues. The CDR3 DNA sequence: TGTGCCACCAGTGATCAAGGGGGCGCCGGTAATGAGCAGTTCTTC. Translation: CATSDQGGAGNEQFF.

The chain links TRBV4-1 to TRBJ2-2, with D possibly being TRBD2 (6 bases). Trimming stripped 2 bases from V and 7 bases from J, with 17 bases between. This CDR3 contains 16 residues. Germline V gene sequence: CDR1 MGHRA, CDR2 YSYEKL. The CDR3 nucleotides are TGCGCCAGCAGCCAATCTCCCCGGGGGAGAGGCGGGGAGCTGTTTTTT. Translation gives CASSQSPRGRGGELFF.

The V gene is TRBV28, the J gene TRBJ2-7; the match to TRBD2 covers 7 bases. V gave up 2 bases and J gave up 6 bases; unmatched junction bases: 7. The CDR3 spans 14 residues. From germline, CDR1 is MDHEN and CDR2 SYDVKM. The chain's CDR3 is CASSLAGEFGEQYV. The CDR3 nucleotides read TGTGCCAGCAGTTTAGCGGGGGAATTCGGCGAGCAGTACGTC.

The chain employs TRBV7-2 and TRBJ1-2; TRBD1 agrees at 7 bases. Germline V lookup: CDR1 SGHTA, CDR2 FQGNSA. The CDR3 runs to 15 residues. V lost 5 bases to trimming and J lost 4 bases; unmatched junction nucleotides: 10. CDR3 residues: CASSPRTGGGYGYTF. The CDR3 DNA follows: TGTGCCAGCAGCCCGCGGACAGGAGGTGGCTATGGCTACACCTTC. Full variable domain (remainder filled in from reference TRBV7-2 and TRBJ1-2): GAGVSQSPSNKVTEKGKDVELRCDPISGHTALYWYRQSLGQGLEFLIYFQGNSAPDKSGLPSDRFSAERTGGSVSTLTIQRTQQEDSAVYLCASSPRTGGGYGYTFGSGTRLTVV.

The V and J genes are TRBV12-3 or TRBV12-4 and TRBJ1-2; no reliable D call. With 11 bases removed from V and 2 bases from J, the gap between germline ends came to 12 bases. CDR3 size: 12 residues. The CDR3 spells CAGRRGNYGYTF. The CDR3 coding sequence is TGTGCCGGCCGGCGAGGCAACTATGGCTACACCTTC.

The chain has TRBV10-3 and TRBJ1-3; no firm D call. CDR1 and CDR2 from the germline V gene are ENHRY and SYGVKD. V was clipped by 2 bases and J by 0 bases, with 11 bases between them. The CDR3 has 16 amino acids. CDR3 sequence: CAISEEQTLSGNTIYF. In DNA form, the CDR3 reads TGTGCCATCAGTGAGGAACAGACCCTCTCTGGAAACACCATATATTTT.

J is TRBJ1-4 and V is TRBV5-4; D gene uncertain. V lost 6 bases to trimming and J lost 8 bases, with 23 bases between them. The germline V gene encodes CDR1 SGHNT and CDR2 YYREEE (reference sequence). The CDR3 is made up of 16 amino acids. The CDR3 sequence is CASNPPPGNLGEKLFF. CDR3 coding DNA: TGTGCCAGCAACCCACCCCCCGGGAATCTCGGGGAAAAACTGTTTTTT.

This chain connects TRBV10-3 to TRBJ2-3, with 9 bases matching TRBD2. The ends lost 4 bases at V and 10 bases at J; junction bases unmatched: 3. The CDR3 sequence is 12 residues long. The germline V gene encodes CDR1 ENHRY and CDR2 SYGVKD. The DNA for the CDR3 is TGTGCCATCAGTGGGACTAGCGAATCGCAGTATTTT. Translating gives CAISGTSESQYF.

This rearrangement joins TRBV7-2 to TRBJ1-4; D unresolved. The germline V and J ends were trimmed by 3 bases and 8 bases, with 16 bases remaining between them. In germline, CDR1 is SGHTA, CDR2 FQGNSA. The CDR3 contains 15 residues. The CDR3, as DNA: TGTGCCAGCAGCTTGGACCAAAGCCCGGGGGAAAAACTGTTTTTT. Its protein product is CASSLDQSPGEKLFF. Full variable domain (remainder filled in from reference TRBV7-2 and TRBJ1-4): GAGVSQSPSNKVTEKGKDVELRCDPISGHTALYWYRQSLGQGLEFLIYFQGNSAPDKSGLPSDRFSAERTGGSVSTLTIQRTQQEDSAVYLCASSLDQSPGEKLFFGSGTQLSVL.

The CDR3 reads CASSSWTGLGNNQPQHF. The CDR3 DNA reads TGTGCCAGCAGTTCCTGGACAGGGTTGGGGAACAATCAGCCCCAGCATTTT. The chain recombines TRBV27 with TRBJ1-5, with 8 nucleotides matching TRBD1. The CDR3 runs 17 residues. Germline V lookup: CDR1 MNHEY, CDR2 SMNVEV (reference sequence). V was clipped by 4 bases and J by 3 bases; unmatched bases: 11.

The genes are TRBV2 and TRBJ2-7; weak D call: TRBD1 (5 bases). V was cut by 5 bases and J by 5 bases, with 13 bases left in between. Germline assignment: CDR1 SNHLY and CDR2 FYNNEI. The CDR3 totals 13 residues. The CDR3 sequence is CASSIQDPNEQYF. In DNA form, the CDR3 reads TGTGCCAGCAGTATACAGGACCCTAACGAGCAGTACTTC.

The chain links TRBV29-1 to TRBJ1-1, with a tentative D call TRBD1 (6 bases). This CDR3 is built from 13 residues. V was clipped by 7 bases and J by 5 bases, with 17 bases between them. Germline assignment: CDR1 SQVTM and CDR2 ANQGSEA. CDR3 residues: CSARAGAGTEAFF. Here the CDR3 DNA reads TGCAGCGCCCGGGCAGGGGCTGGAACTGAAGCTTTCTTT.

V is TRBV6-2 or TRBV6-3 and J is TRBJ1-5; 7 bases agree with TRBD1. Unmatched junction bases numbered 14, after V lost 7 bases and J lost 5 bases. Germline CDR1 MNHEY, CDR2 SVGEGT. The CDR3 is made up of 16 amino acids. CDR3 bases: TGTGCCAGCAACCCACCGACAGGGACCCTTTATCAGCCCCAGCATTTT. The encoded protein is CASNPPTGTLYQPQHF.

The CDR3 spells CASSRGQGYEQYF. The CDR3 DNA is TGTGCCAGCAGCCGGGGACAGGGCTACGAGCAGTACTTC. The chain carries TRBV27 and TRBJ2-7, with 9 positions matching TRBD1. The CDR3 extends over 13 amino acids. From germline, CDR1 is MNHEY and CDR2 SMNVEV (reference sequence). The ends lost 6 bases at V and 3 bases at J; junction bases unmatched: 3.

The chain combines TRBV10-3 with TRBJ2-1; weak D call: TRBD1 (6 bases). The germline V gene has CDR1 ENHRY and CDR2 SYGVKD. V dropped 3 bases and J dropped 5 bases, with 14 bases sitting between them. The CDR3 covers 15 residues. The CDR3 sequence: CAISDYRDIDNEQFF. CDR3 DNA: TGTGCCATCAGTGACTACCGGGACATTGACAATGAGCAGTTCTTC.

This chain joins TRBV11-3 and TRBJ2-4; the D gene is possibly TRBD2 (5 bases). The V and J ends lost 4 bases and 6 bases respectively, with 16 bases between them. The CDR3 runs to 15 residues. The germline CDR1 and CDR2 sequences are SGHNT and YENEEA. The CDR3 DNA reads TGTGCCAGCAGCTCGCAAGGGCACGGAGGAAACATTCAGTACTTC. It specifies CASSSQGHGGNIQYF.

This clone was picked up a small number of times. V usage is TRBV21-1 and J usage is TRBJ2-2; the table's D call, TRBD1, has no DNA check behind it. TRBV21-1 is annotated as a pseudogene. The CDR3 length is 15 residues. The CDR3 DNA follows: TGTGCCAGCAGCAGCGACAGGGCGAACACCGGGGAGCTGTTTTTT. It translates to CASSSDRANTGELFF.

The CDR3 region is CASSYSGGDYEQYV. In nucleotides, the CDR3 is TGTGCCAGCAGTTACTCAGGGGGCGATTACGAGCAGTACGTC. The rearrangement uses TRBV6-6 and TRBJ2-7; 7 nucleotides match TRBD1. The J segment lost 4 bases and the V segment lost 0 bases, leaving 3 bases of the junction unmatched. The CDR3 has 14 amino acids. The germline CDR1 and CDR2 sequences are MNHNY and SVGAGI (reference sequence).

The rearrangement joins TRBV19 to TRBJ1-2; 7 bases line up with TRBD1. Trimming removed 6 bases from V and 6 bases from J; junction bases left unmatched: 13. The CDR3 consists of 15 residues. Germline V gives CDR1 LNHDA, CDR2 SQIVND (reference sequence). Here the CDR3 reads CASSKTGLPRDGYTF. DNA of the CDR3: TGTGCCAGTAGCAAGACAGGGCTCCCCCGAGATGGCTACACCTTC.

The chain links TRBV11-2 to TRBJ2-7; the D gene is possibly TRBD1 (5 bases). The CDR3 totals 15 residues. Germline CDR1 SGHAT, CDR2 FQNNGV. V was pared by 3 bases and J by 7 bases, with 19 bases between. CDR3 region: CASSLRQGWMGEQYF. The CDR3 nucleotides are TGTGCCAGCAGCTTGCGGCAGGGCTGGATGGGGGAGCAGTACTTC.

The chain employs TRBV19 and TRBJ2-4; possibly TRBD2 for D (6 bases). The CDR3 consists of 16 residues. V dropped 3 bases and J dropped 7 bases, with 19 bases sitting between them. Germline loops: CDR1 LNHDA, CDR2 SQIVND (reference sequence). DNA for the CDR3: TGTGCCAGTAGTATCGGAGCTAGCCGGGGGTATAACATTCAGTACTTC. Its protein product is CASSIGASRGYNIQYF.

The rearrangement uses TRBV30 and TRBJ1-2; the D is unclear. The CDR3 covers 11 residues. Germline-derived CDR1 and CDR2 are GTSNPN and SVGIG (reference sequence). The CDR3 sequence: CAYFTGDGYTF. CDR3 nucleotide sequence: TGTGCTTACTTCACCGGGGATGGCTACACCTTC.